This T cell receptor (beta chain) stems from a study of blood T cell repertoires in COVID-19. About the research overall: The origin of the acute and convalescent COVID-19 samples was the United States, Italy and Spain.

The CDR3 extends over 14 amino acids. CDR1 and CDR2 (germline): SGHDT, YYEEEE. Trimming took 0 bases from V and 4 from J, leaving 8 bases between them. Repertoires were generated with immunoSEQ multiplex PCR, while TCRdb's copy carries only in-frame clones and drops some. Of about 130,000 clones detected, about 87% appear once; the ten largest clones hold less than 4.5%. The sequence was collected from a woman aged 55 to 70 with acute or convalescent COVID-19. The sequencing input was peripheral blood. The chain has TRBV5-6 and TRBJ1-3; no firm D call. CDR3 sequence: CASSLGTRGNTIYF. The CDR3 DNA sequence: TGTGCCAGCAGCTTGGGAACCAGGGGAAACACCATATATTTT.